This is a list of T cell receptor beta chains from one sample in a study of T cell responses to AZD1222 COVID-19 vaccine. The assay was immunoSEQ multiplex PCR, and TCRdb's table has in-frame clones only and misses some. The sample holds about 120,000 clones; about nine tenths are singletons and the top ten take about 7%. Source: peripheral blood, taken on day 0 of AZD1222 vaccination. Every receptor here comes from an adult in good health. The CDR3 runs from the conserved cysteine through the conserved F or W. A D gene is named only where the DNA matches it firmly. Rows may omit the clone size; those that give it use once, few, many or a size class.

D gene: TRBD2; clone size: .; J gene: TRBJ2-7; V gene: TRBV7-2; CDR3 DNA: TGTGCCAGCAGCTTAGTAAGTACTAGCGGGAGAGAGCAGTACTTC; CDR3 protein: CASSLVSTSGREQYF
D gene: .; clone size: .; J gene: TRBJ1-1; V gene: TRBV18; CDR3 DNA: TGTGCCAGCTCACCTCATGATCCGGGACAGAACACTGAAGCTTTCTTT; CDR3 protein: CASSPHDPGQNTEAFF
D gene: .; clone size: .; J gene: TRBJ2-4; V gene: TRBV21-1; CDR3 DNA: TGTGCCAGCAGCAAAGCTGACAGGGGGAAGAACATTCAGTACTTC; CDR3 protein: CASSKADRGKNIQYF
D gene: TRBD1; clone size: .; J gene: TRBJ2-2; V gene: TRBV5-1; CDR3 DNA: TGCGCCAGCAGCTTACAGGGGACCACCGGGGAGCTGTTTTTT; CDR3 protein: CASSLQGTTGELFF
D gene: .; clone size: .; J gene: TRBJ2-2; V gene: TRBV7-9; CDR3 DNA: TGTGCCAGCAGCTTAGGACGTACCGGGGAGCTGTTTTTT; CDR3 protein: CASSLGRTGELFF
D gene: TRBD2; clone size: .; J gene: TRBJ2-7; V gene: TRBV5-4; CDR3 DNA: TGTGCCAGCAGCTTAGCGGGAGCGTTGGGAGAGCAGTACTTC; CDR3 protein: CASSLAGALGEQYF
D gene: .; clone size: .; J gene: TRBJ2-3; V gene: TRBV2; CDR3 DNA: TGTGCCAGCAGTGATTATGCCGGGCCGGACACCGATACGCAGTATTTT; CDR3 protein: CASSDYAGPDTDTQYF
D gene: .; clone size: .; J gene: TRBJ1-2; V gene: TRBV19; CDR3 DNA: TGTGCCAGTAGCCCCCGGACAGCAGCTAACTATGGCTACACCTTC; CDR3 protein: CASSPRTAANYGYTF
D gene: .; clone size: .; J gene: TRBJ1-3; V gene: TRBV28; CDR3 DNA: TGTGCCAGCTCCTCCGACAGTACGGGAAACACCATATATTTT; CDR3 protein: CASSSDSTGNTIYF
D gene: .; clone size: .; J gene: TRBJ2-2; V gene: TRBV12-3/TRBV12-4; CDR3 DNA: TGTGCCAGCAGTTTTTCGTCCCCCGGGGAGCTGTTTTTT; CDR3 protein: CASSFSSPGELFF
D gene: .; clone size: .; J gene: TRBJ1-6; V gene: TRBV6-5; CDR3 DNA: TGTGCCAGCAGTTACAGGCTGACACAAGCCCATTCACCCCTCCACTTT; CDR3 protein: CASSYRLTQAHSPLHF
D gene: TRBD1; clone size: .; J gene: TRBJ2-3; V gene: TRBV6-5; CDR3 DNA: TGTGCCAGCAGTTACGAGGGGGCTATCGCAGATACGCAGTATTTT; CDR3 protein: CASSYEGAIADTQYF
D gene: .; clone size: once; J gene: TRBJ2-7; V gene: TRBV27; CDR3 DNA: TGTGCCAGCAGTTTATTAGACGGTCCTTCCTACGAGCAGTACTTC; CDR3 protein: CASSLLDGPSYEQYF
D gene: TRBD1; clone size: .; J gene: TRBJ1-6; V gene: TRBV6-5; CDR3 DNA: TGTGCCAGCAGTTCGGGACAGGGTTTTAATTCACCCCTCCACTTT; CDR3 protein: CASSSGQGFNSPLHF
D gene: TRBD2; clone size: .; J gene: TRBJ2-1; V gene: TRBV20-1; CDR3 DNA: TGCAGTGCCAGTAGCGGGAGGGCCATGGATGAGCAGTTCTTC; CDR3 protein: CSASSGRAMDEQFF
D gene: .; clone size: .; J gene: TRBJ2-5; V gene: TRBV11-2; CDR3 DNA: TGTGCCAGCAGCTTAGAAAGGGGTGTGGGGACCCAGTACTTC; CDR3 protein: CASSLERGVGTQYF
D gene: TRBD2; clone size: .; J gene: TRBJ2-2; V gene: TRBV6-5; CDR3 DNA: TGTGCCAGCAGTTACAGGGGAGGGACCGGGGAGCTGTTTTTT; CDR3 protein: CASSYRGGTGELFF
D gene: TRBD2; clone size: .; J gene: TRBJ2-7; V gene: TRBV7-8; CDR3 DNA: TGTGCCAGCAGCTTAGCTGGATACGCTAGCGGGAGTTCCTACGAGCAGTACTTC; CDR3 protein: CASSLAGYASGSSYEQYF
D gene: .; clone size: .; J gene: TRBJ2-3; V gene: TRBV6-5; CDR3 DNA: TGTGCCAGCAGTCGCACCCCAGCGGGAGATACGCAGTATTTT; CDR3 protein: CASSRTPAGDTQYF
D gene: .; clone size: .; J gene: TRBJ2-7; V gene: TRBV27; CDR3 DNA: TGTGCCAGCAGGAGTGGGCGGTATTCCTACGAGCAGTACTTC; CDR3 protein: CASRSGRYSYEQYF
D gene: TRBD1; clone size: .; J gene: TRBJ1-3; V gene: TRBV10-2; CDR3 DNA: TGCGCCAGCAGATATTCGACAGGGCGTGGAAACACCATATATTTT; CDR3 protein: CASRYSTGRGNTIYF
D gene: .; clone size: .; J gene: TRBJ2-5; V gene: TRBV27; CDR3 DNA: TGTGCCAGCAGTCCCCGGGACGGTTACCAAGAGACCCAGTACTTC; CDR3 protein: CASSPRDGYQETQYF
D gene: TRBD2; clone size: .; J gene: TRBJ2-7; V gene: TRBV2; CDR3 DNA: TGTGCCAGCACCTACGGACTAGCGGGATCCTACGAGCAGTACTTC; CDR3 protein: CASTYGLAGSYEQYF
D gene: .; clone size: .; J gene: TRBJ1-2; V gene: TRBV5-4; CDR3 DNA: TGTGCCAGCAGCTTGGTCGGAGGGGCAGATGGCTACACCTTC; CDR3 protein: CASSLVGGADGYTF
D gene: .; clone size: .; J gene: TRBJ2-1; V gene: TRBV27; CDR3 DNA: TGTGCCAGCAGTTTAGAACTGTCCTACAATGAGCAGTTCTTC; CDR3 protein: CASSLELSYNEQFF
D gene: TRBD2; clone size: .; J gene: TRBJ2-7; V gene: TRBV30; CDR3 DNA: TGTGCCTGGAGTTCCCCGGGACTAGAGGGGTACGAGCAGTACTTC; CDR3 protein: CAWSSPGLEGYEQYF
D gene: .; clone size: once; J gene: TRBJ1-1; V gene: TRBV30; CDR3 DNA: TGTGCCTGGAGTGAGGAGGGGAACACTGAAGCTTTCTTT; CDR3 protein: CAWSEEGNTEAFF
D gene: TRBD1; clone size: .; J gene: TRBJ1-1; V gene: TRBV27; CDR3 DNA: TGTGCCAGCAGTTTCGGACAGGGGTGGAACACTGAAGCTTTCTTT; CDR3 protein: CASSFGQGWNTEAFF
D gene: .; clone size: .; J gene: TRBJ1-1; V gene: TRBV11-2; CDR3 DNA: TGTGCCAGCAGCTTAAGTAGGGCGGGGGAGAACACTGAAGCTTTCTTT; CDR3 protein: CASSLSRAGENTEAFF
D gene: .; clone size: .; J gene: TRBJ1-2; V gene: TRBV5-1; CDR3 DNA: TGCGCCAGCAGCTTGGCGGTTGGGGCTAACTATGGCTACACCTTC; CDR3 protein: CASSLAVGANYGYTF